This TCR beta chain appears in the sequencing data of a study of blood T cell repertoires in COVID-19. The CDR3 covers 14 residues. V gave up 4 bases and J gave up 4 bases, with 13 bases separating them. Looked up from germline, CDR1 is SNHLY and CDR2 is FYNNEI. Per the original methods: Amplification of reference gene primers provided the estimated nucleated cell counts. Data came from immunoSEQ multiplex PCR; TCRdb stores just in-frame clones and leaves some out. The V and J calls and the clone size are those of that table, but D and trimming were determined from the DNA. This sample has more than 150,000 clones, with 80% to 85% found just once.

The rearrangement joins TRBV2 to TRBJ1-1; perhaps TRBD1 as D (5 bases). Material: PBMCs or T cells enriched from blood (not recorded which). This sequence originates from a woman aged 60-75 years who had recovered from COVID-19. This chain's CDR3 is CASSAAGYTTEAFF. CDR3 nucleotide sequence: TGTGCCAGCAGTGCGGCAGGGTATACCACTGAAGCTTTCTTT. The whole variable domain, filled in from reference TRBV2 and TRBJ1-1, reads EPEVTQTPSHQVTQMGQEVILRCVPISNHLYFYWYRQILGQKVEFLVSFYNNEISEKSEIFDDQFSVERPDGSNFTLKIRSTKLEDSAMYFCASSAAGYTTEAFFGQGTRLTVV.